Given below is one T cell receptor (beta chain) in context. No antigen is known for it. The germline gene is not matched at one end of the junction; a read error may be the cause. TCRdb re-derived calls from the multiplex PCR reads in MiXCR, one entry per CDR3 protein. The sample carries 10,000 to 15,000 distinct CDR3 sequences, less than 85% recorded once. This record comes from a study of breast tumors, draining lymph nodes, adjacent tissues. Study outcomes and limitations: Luminal-like breast cancer showed significantly higher tumor–nontumor repertoire similarity than basal-like.

Germline V gene lookup returns CDR1 SGDLS and CDR2 YYNGEE. This CDR3 spans 11 amino acids. This chain connects TRBV9 to TRBJ2-3; D unresolved. Sequenced input: tumor-adjacent breast tissue. The TCR comes from a female donor with breast cancer. Some clones in this sample may be carry-over from other donors' samples. The CDR3 spells CASSHTDTQYF. The CDR3 DNA follows: TGCGCCAGCAGCCACACAGATACGCAGTATTTT.